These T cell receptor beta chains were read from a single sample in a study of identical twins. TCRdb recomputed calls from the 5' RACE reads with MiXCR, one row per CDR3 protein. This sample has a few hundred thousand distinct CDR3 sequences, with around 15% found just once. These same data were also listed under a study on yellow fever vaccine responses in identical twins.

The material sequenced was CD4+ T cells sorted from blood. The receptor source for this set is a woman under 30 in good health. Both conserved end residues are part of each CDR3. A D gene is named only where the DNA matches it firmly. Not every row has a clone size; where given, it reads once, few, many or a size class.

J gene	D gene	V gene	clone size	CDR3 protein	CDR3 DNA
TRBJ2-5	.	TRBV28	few	CASRRPGSGTQYF	TGTGCCAGCAGACGCCCAGGGAGTGGGACCCAGTACTTC
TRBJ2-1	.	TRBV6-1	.	CASSNGQLTYNEQFF	TGTGCCAGCAGCAACGGTCAGCTCACCTACAATGAGCAGTTCTTC
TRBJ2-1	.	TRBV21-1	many	CASSKEGLADTYNEQFF	TGTGCCAGCAGCAAAGAGGGACTAGCGGATACCTACAATGAGCAGTTCTTC
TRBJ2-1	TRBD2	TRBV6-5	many	CASSYSSSGGVSYNEQFF	TGTGCCAGCAGTTACTCGTCGTCGGGGGGGGTCTCCTACAATGAGCAGTTCTTC
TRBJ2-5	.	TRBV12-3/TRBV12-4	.	CASSSRHAGQIVRETQYF	TGTGCCAGCAGTTCCCGGCACGCGGGACAGATAGTGAGGGAGACCCAGTACTTC
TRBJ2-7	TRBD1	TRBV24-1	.	CATSENRGNEQYF	TGTGCCACCAGTGAGAACAGGGGTAACGAGCAGTACTTC
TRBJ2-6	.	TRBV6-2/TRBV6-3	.	CASSYSAGGSSGANVLTF	TGTGCCAGCAGTTACTCGGCAGGGGGGAGCTCTGGGGCCAACGTCCTGACTTTC
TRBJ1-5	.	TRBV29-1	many	CSVFQETPRNQPQHF	TGCAGCGTTTTCCAGGAGACCCCCCGGAATCAGCCCCAGCATTTT
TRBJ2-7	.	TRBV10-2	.	CASSEWGSAYEQYF	TGCGCCAGCAGTGAGTGGGGGAGCGCCTACGAGCAGTACTTC
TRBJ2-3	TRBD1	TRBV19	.	CASNYRTGPSTDTQYF	TGTGCCAGTAATTATCGGACAGGACCCAGCACAGATACGCAGTATTTT
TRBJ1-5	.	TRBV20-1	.	CSAREKAGQPQHF	TGCAGTGCTAGAGAGAAGGCTGGTCAGCCCCAGCATTTT
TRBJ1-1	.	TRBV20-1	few	CSALGGLGTEAFF	TGCAGTGCTTTAGGGGGTCTGGGGACTGAAGCTTTCTTT
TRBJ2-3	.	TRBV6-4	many	CASSGQGGGTDTQYF	TGTGCCAGCAGTGGACAGGGAGGGGGCACAGATACGCAGTATTTT
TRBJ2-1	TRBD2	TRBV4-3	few	CASSQDWLAGAEQFF	TGCGCCAGCAGCCAAGATTGGCTAGCGGGAGCTGAGCAGTTCTTC
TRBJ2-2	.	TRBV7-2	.	CASSLVGVANTGELFF	TGTGCCAGCAGCTTAGTAGGGGTGGCGAACACCGGGGAGCTGTTTTTT
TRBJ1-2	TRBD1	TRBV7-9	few	CASSLKTGGAGYTF	TGTGCCAGCAGCTTAAAAACAGGGGGCGCAGGCTACACCTTC
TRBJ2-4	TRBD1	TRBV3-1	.	CASSHWTGGRNIQYF	TGTGCCAGCAGCCATTGGACAGGGGGTAGAAACATTCAGTACTTC
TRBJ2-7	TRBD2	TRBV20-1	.	CSARDIRTSGSSYEQYF	TGCAGTGCTAGGGATATTCGAACTAGCGGAAGCTCCTACGAGCAGTACTTC
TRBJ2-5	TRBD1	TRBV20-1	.	CSARYRGGETQYF	TGCAGTGCTAGATACAGGGGTGGAGAGACCCAGTACTTC
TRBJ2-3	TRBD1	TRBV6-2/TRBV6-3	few	CASSFQGVFADTQYF	TGTGCCAGCAGTTTTCAGGGGGTATTTGCAGATACGCAGTATTTT
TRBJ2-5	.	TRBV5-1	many	CASSLGQGGETQYF	TGCGCCAGCAGCTTGGGGCAGGGTGGAGAGACCCAGTACTTC
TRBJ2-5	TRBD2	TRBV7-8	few	CASSSRGSGVETQYF	TGTGCCAGCAGCTCCCGAGGTAGCGGGGTGGAGACCCAGTACTTC
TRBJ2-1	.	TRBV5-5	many	CASSPGTATDEQFF	TGTGCCAGCAGCCCTGGGACGGCGACAGATGAGCAGTTCTTC
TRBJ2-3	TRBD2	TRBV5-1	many	CASSFRLAGGTDTQYF	TGCGCCAGCAGCTTCCGACTAGCGGGGGGAACAGATACGCAGTATTTT
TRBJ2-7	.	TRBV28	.	CASSKGLYEQYF	TGTGCCAGCAGCAAGGGACTTTACGAGCAGTACTTC
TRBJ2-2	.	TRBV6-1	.	CASLRTVSTGELFF	TGTGCCAGCTTAAGGACCGTTTCCACCGGGGAGCTGTTTTTT
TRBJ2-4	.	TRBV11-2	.	CASSLWPGVQNIQYF	TGTGCCAGCAGCTTATGGCCAGGGGTTCAGAACATTCAGTACTTC
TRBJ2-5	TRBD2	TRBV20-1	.	CSAQLVRTSKETQYF	TGCAGTGCTCAGCTGGTACGGACTAGCAAAGAGACCCAGTACTTC
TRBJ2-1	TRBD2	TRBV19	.	CASSIDRLAGASYNEQFF	TGTGCCAGTAGTATAGATCGACTAGCGGGGGCATCCTACAATGAGCAGTTCTTC
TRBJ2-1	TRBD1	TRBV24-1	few	CATSVSGQGGNEQFF	TGTGCCACCAGTGTATCGGGACAGGGGGGAAATGAGCAGTTCTTC
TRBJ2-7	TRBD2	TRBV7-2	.	CASSLAAGGLRYEQYF	TGTGCCAGCAGCCTGGCCGCGGGGGGTTTGCGCTACGAGCAGTACTTC
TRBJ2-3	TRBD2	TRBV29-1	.	CSVNGLAGGVGSDTQYF	TGCAGCGTCAACGGGCTAGCGGGGGGAGTTGGCTCAGATACGCAGTATTTT
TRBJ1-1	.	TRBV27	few	CASRWTPSADTEAFF	TGTGCCAGCAGATGGACACCCTCTGCTGACACTGAAGCTTTCTTT
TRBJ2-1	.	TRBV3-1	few	CASSFRTLNEQFF	TGTGCCAGCAGCTTCCGTACCCTCAATGAGCAGTTCTTC
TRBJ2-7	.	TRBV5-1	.	CASKWDLFYEQYF	TGCGCCAGCAAATGGGACCTTTTCTACGAGCAGTACTTC
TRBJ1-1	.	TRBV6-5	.	CASSYALEAFF	TGTGCCAGCAGTTACGCCCTGGAAGCTTTCTTT
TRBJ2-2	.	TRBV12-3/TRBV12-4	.	CASSSLTGELFF	TGTGCCAGCAGTTCTCTTACCGGGGAGCTGTTTTTT
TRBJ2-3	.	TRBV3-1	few	CASSQDPWERKTARTDTQYF	TGTGCCAGCAGCCAAGACCCCTGGGAGCGGAAGACCGCCCGCACAGATACGCAGTATTTT
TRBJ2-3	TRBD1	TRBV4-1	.	CASSHSGQLADTQYF	TGCGCCAGCAGCCATTCGGGACAGCTGGCAGATACGCAGTATTTT
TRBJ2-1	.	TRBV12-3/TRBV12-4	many	CASSERGNEQFF	TGTGCCAGCAGCGAACGGGGTAATGAGCAGTTCTTC
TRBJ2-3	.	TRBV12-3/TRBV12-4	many	CASSFGQQVRDTQYF	TGTGCCAGCAGTTTCGGTCAGCAAGTAAGGGATACGCAGTATTTT
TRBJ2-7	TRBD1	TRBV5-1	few	CASSIRQGAGEQYF	TGCGCCAGCAGCATACGACAGGGGGCCGGCGAGCAGTACTTC
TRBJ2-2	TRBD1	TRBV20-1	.	CSARRGPYTGELFF	TGCAGTGCTAGGAGGGGGCCATACACCGGGGAGCTGTTTTTT
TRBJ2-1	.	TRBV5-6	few	CASSLGPISYNEQFF	TGTGCCAGCAGCTTGGGGCCTATCTCCTACAATGAGCAGTTCTTC
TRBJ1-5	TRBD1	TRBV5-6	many	CASSSAGQGAQPQHF	TGTGCCAGCAGCTCGGCGGGGCAGGGGGCTCAGCCCCAGCATTTT